Listed below are T cell receptor beta chains from one sample, sequenced in a study of glioma-infiltrating T cells. TCRdb processed the multiplex PCR reads anew with MiXCR; each CDR3 protein has one entry. The sample lists a few hundred thousand distinct CDR3 sequences, about 40% occurring once. Sequences were obtained from glioma tissue, nonneoplastic brain tissue, or PBMCs (not recorded which). The receptors come from a human donor with low-grade glioma or glioblastoma, undergoing nonglioma brain surgery, or in good health (not recorded which). Both conserved end residues are part of each CDR3. The D gene is left open where the match is weak. Clone size is not always given. Where it is, it says once, few, many or a class for expanded clones.

D,J,size,V,DNA,CDR3
NA,TRBJ2-1,NA,TRBV12-3/TRBV12-4,TGTGCCAGCAGCACTCTAGACGAAGCCAATGAGCAGTTCTTC,CASSTLDEANEQFF
NA,TRBJ2-1,NA,TRBV13,TGTGCCAGCAGCTCCCGTAGTGAGCAGTTCTTC,CASSSRSEQFF
NA,TRBJ1-2,once,TRBV18,TGTGCCAGCTCACCACTCGGGGCGGATGGCTACACCTTC,CASSPLGADGYTF
NA,TRBJ1-1,NA,TRBV6-4,TGTGCCAGCAGTGAGGAGGAGAACACTGAAGCTTTCTTT,CASSEEENTEAFF
NA,TRBJ2-3,once,TRBV25-1,TGTGCCATCAGTGAAACGACTAGTGCTCCGCAGTATTTT,CAISETTSAPQYF
NA,TRBJ1-6,NA,TRBV6-1,TGTGCCAGCAGTCCTCGGACTGGGTATAATTCACCCCTCCACTTT,CASSPRTGYNSPLHF
NA,TRBJ1-1,many,TRBV28,TGTGCCAGCAGTCACCACGGGATTGAAGCTTTCTTT,CASSHHGIEAFF
NA,TRBJ2-1,once,TRBV20-1,TGCAGTGCGGAAGGGGGACTATCATACAATGATCAGTTCTTC,CSAEGGLSYNDQFF
NA,TRBJ2-1,few,TRBV2,TGTGCCAGCAGTGGTCTGTGGGATTGGAGCAATGAGCAGTTCTTC,CASSGLWDWSNEQFF
TRBD1,TRBJ1-1,NA,TRBV3-1,TGTGCCAGCAGCCCAGACAGGGGGTCTGAAGCTTTCTTT,CASSPDRGSEAFF
NA,TRBJ2-4,few,TRBV4-1,TGCGCCAGCAGCCGGGGGACGGCTCTTGCCAAAAACATTCAGTACTTC,CASSRGTALAKNIQYF
TRBD1,TRBJ1-4,NA,TRBV12-3/TRBV12-4,TGTGCCAGCAGTGGGGACAGGGCGGCTAATGAAAAACTGTTTTTT,CASSGDRAANEKLFF
NA,TRBJ1-2,few,TRBV4-3,TGCGCCAGCAGCTATGCCGGGACCCCTGTGAGCTACACCTTC,CASSYAGTPVSYTF
TRBD1,TRBJ2-1,many,TRBV28,TGTGCCAGCAGACCGGACAGGGGACCCTACAATGAGCAGTTCTTC,CASRPDRGPYNEQFF
NA,TRBJ2-6,few,TRBV10-3,TGTGCCATCGGCCCCCCTGGGGCCAACGTCCTGACTTTC,CAIGPPGANVLTF
NA,TRBJ1-2,few,TRBV7-9,TGTGCCAGCAGCCAAATAGCCCAGGGTAACTATGGCTACACCTTC,CASSQIAQGNYGYTF
NA,TRBJ2-3,few,TRBV27,TGTGCCAGCGGCATAATCGGATTTGGGTCAACAGATACGCAGTATTTT,CASGIIGFGSTDTQYF
NA,TRBJ2-1,NA,TRBV5-6,TGTGCCAGCAGCTTGGGACAGTCCTTATCCTACGAGCAGTTCTTC,CASSLGQSLSYEQFF
TRBD2,TRBJ2-1,NA,TRBV7-2,TGTGCCAGCAGCCTCCGGGGGGGGACTAGCGGGAGAGGGGAGCAGTTCTTC,CASSLRGGTSGRGEQFF
NA,TRBJ1-2,many,TRBV4-3,TGCGCCAGCAGCCAGTCGACAACCAACTATGGCTACACCTTC,CASSQSTTNYGYTF
NA,TRBJ2-7,many,TRBV27,TGTGCCAGCAGTTTAGATCCAACCGGGGAGCAGTACTTC,CASSLDPTGEQYF
NA,TRBJ2-7,few,TRBV4-2,TGTGCCAGCAGCCAAGAGAAATATCCGTCCTACGAGCAGTACTTC,CASSQEKYPSYEQYF
TRBD2,TRBJ2-1,few,TRBV6-4,TGTGCCAGCAGTGAATCATTCCGACTAGCGCGAGCCCGGCAGTTCTTC,CASSESFRLARARQFF
NA,TRBJ2-3,NA,TRBV4-1,TGCGCCAGCAGCCAAGACAGGGGAATGGGTACAGATACGCAGTATTTT,CASSQDRGMGTDTQYF
TRBD2,TRBJ2-1,NA,TRBV28,TGTGCCAGCAGTTTATTTCTGACTAGCGGGAGGAACTACAATGAGCAGTTCTTC,CASSLFLTSGRNYNEQFF
NA,TRBJ1-5,NA,TRBV20-1,TGCAGTGCTAGAGATCGCCGGGAATGGGGGAGCAATCAGCCCCAGCATTTT,CSARDRREWGSNQPQHF
TRBD2,TRBJ2-1,NA,TRBV6-6,TGTGCCACCTTGGCTAGCGGGAGAAGGAATGAGCAGTTCTTC,CATLASGRRNEQFF
NA,TRBJ1-4,NA,TRBV4-1,TGCGCCAGCAGCCAAGATCGACAGGATAATGAAAAACTGTTTTTT,CASSQDRQDNEKLFF
TRBD1,TRBJ2-3,NA,TRBV7-2,TGTGCCTCACGGACAGGGGGCGACGGGGGGACGCAGTATTTT,CASRTGGDGGTQYF
TRBD1,TRBJ2-3,many,TRBV20-1,TGCAGTGCTAGCCCGGGACAGGGGTGGAATTGGACAGATACGCAGTATTTT,CSASPGQGWNWTDTQYF
TRBD2,TRBJ2-7,NA,TRBV4-2,TGTGCCAGCAGTTCCAAAGGGCTAGCGGGGTACGAGCAGTACTTC,CASSSKGLAGYEQYF
NA,TRBJ1-5,NA,TRBV4-3,TGCGCCAGCAGCCAAGATCTCGTGCCGGTCAATCAGCCCCAGCATTTT,CASSQDLVPVNQPQHF
NA,TRBJ2-5,NA,TRBV6-2/TRBV6-3,TGTGTTAGCAGCTCTTTTGGGACCCAGTACTTC,CVSSSFGTQYF
TRBD1,TRBJ2-3,NA,TRBV6-2/TRBV6-3,TGTGCCAGCAGTTATGCAGGGGGCTCAGATACGCAGTATTTT,CASSYAGGSDTQYF
TRBD1,TRBJ1-5,few,TRBV7-2,TGTGCCAGCAGCACCCGGACAGGGGATCAGCCCCAGCATTTT,CASSTRTGDQPQHF
NA,TRBJ2-1,few,TRBV7-2,TGTGCCAGCAGCCCTAGCTATGAGCAGTTCTTC,CASSPSYEQFF
NA,TRBJ2-7,NA,TRBV7-3,TGTGCTACCTACGAGCAGTACTTC,CATYEQYF
NA,TRBJ1-1,many,TRBV28,TGTGCCAGCAGTTTAGACAGTTCCCTTCAAGCTTTCTTT,CASSLDSSLQAFF
TRBD1,TRBJ2-2,many,TRBV20-1,TGCAGTGCTTCACAGGGGAGCACCGGGGAGCTGTTTTTT,CSASQGSTGELFF
TRBD2,TRBJ2-7,many,TRBV7-3,TGTGCCAGCAGCTTAACGGGCGGGAGCTACGAGCAGTACTTC,CASSLTGGSYEQYF
NA,TRBJ1-1,NA,TRBV7-2,TGTGCCAGCAGCTTCCTCGGGGGGTTTGAATCTTTCTTT,CASSFLGGFESFF